A single sample gave rise to the 3 T cell receptor beta chains below, sequenced in a study of post-analysis software for immune sequencing data. No antigen has been assigned to these receptors. Study results and caveats: Roughly 5 TRBV segments occurring more often in patients than controls included TRBV5-6, TRBV5-1 and TRBV20-1.

Prepared TCR beta cDNA libraries contained unique molecular identifiers. TCRdb called the PCR reads again in MiXCR, with one record for every CDR3 protein. The sample has about 620,000 distinct CDR3 sequences, around 47% seen once. Input material: blood. The source is a girl aged 5 to 17 with multiple sclerosis.

The chain combines TRBV12-3 or TRBV12-4 with TRBJ2-3; D gene unclear. V gave up 11 bases and J gave up 2 bases, with 14 bases separating them. This CDR3 spans 13 amino acids. The CDR3 bases are TGTGCCTCCTGCGCCAAACTCACAGATACGCAGTATTTT. It yields the protein CASCAKLTDTQYF.

This chain links TRBV20-1 with TRBJ2-7; D might be TRBD1 (5 bases). Trimming cost V 0 bases and J 3 bases, with 15 bases left between them. The CDR3 runs to 15 residues. The V gene's germline CDR1 is DFQATT and CDR2 SNEGSKA (reference sequence). The CDR3 DNA reads as TGCAGTGCTAGAGATCGGCTCAGGGTAAGCTACGAGCAGTACTTC. It specifies CSARDRLRVSYEQYF.

This clonotype has more than one count but fewer than ten. The chain has TRBV5-1 and TRBJ2-4; no firm D call. The V and J ends lost 6 bases and 15 bases respectively, with 16 bases between them. This CDR3 comprises 11 residues. Germline V gives CDR1 SGHRS, CDR2 YFSETQ. The CDR3 reads CASNLGHELYF. CDR3 nucleotide sequence: TGCGCCAGCAACTTAGGGCACGAGCTGTACTTC. The entire variable domain, with the rest obtained from reference TRBV5-1 and TRBJ2-4, is as follows: KAGVTQTPRYLIKTRGQQVTLSCSPISGHRSVSWYQQTPGQGLQFLFEYFSETQRNKGNFPGRFSGRQFSNSRSEMNVSTLELGDSALYLCASNLGHELYFGAGTRLSVL.